This TCR beta chain stems from a study of cytomegalovirus exposure and HLA in healthy donors. The PCR contained 60 Vbeta and 13 Jbeta primers. The table came from immunoSEQ multiplex PCR; TCRdb's copy has only in-frame clones and leaves some out. The repertoire consists of a few hundred thousand clones, with about four fifths occurring once and the leading ten covering 2.5% to 3.5%. Turning to this clone: Its cognate antigen is unknown.

The V segment lost 5 bases and the J segment 7 bases; nucleotides outside the gene matches: 8. CDR3 length: 14 residues. CDR1 and CDR2 (germline): MGHRA, YSYEKL. Study results and caveats: CMV antigen specificity of a few CMV-associated chains was confirmed in vitro. Earlier results showed most TCR beta V segments being productive about 87% or about 30% of the time. A link between a missense DCLRE1C variant and TCR beta V- and J-gene trimming emerged from a later analysis. Upon later analysis, TCR association rates were observed to vary by HLA locus, being highest for DRB1 and lowest for HLA-C.

V usage is TRBV4-1 and J usage is TRBJ2-1, with 7 bases matching TRBD1. Sequenced sample: PBMCs. The source of this sequence is a man aged 25-45 years in good health and CMV-seronegative. The CDR3 sequence is CASSVSVTGNEQFF. DNA for the CDR3: TGCGCCAGCAGCGTTAGCGTGACAGGGAATGAGCAGTTCTTC.